Shown below are 16 T cell receptor beta chains from a single sample sequenced in a study of blood T cell repertoires in COVID-19. Produced via immunoSEQ multiplex PCR; TCRdb's table is partial and in-frame only. The repertoire holds 90,000 or so clones, with less than 95% as singletons. The sample taken for sequencing was peripheral blood. These receptors were obtained from a man in his late teens or twenties with COVID-19, enrolled during active disease.

This sequence joins TRBV6-2 or TRBV6-3 and TRBJ2-3; the D gene is possibly TRBD2 (5 bases). With 7 bases removed from V and 3 bases from J, the gap between germline ends came to 11 bases. Germline lookup yields CDR1 MNHEY and CDR2 SVGEGT. The CDR3 length is 13 residues. The DNA of the CDR3 is TGTGCCAGCAACCCTAGGGAGACAGATACGCAGTATTTT. Its protein is CASNPRETDTQYF.

The chain has TRBV5-5 and TRBJ1-5, with TRBD1 identical over 12 bases. The CDR3 has 16 residues. CDR1 is SGHKS, CDR2 YYEKEE, per germline (reference sequence). Trimming cost V 4 bases and J 5 bases; bases outside gene matches: 7. The CDR3 DNA reads as TGTGCCAGCAGCCCAGGGACAGGGGGCCGCTATCAGCCCCAGCATTTT. Encoded protein: CASSPGTGGRYQPQHF.

V gene TRBV27 combines with J gene TRBJ2-3, with a possible D match to TRBD2 (6 bases). V was shortened by 4 bases and J by 5 bases, with 13 bases between the two germline ends. The CDR3 totals 14 residues. CDR1 MNHEY and CDR2 SMNVEV come from the germline V gene (reference sequence). The CDR3 DNA sequence: TGTGCCAGCAGTTGGGGGACCGGGGGAGATACGCAGTATTTT. Protein sequence: CASSWGTGGDTQYF.

This clone was seen a single time. The chain links TRBV2 to TRBJ2-1; D gene ambiguous. The CDR3 runs to 14 residues. Germline lookup yields CDR1 SNHLY and CDR2 FYNNEI. Trimming pared 2 bases from V and 10 bases from J, leaving 15 bases between. CDR3 DNA sequence: TGTGCCAGCAGTGAACGAGTACAGACGTACGAGCAGTTCTTC. It encodes CASSERVQTYEQFF.

This chain connects TRBV9 to TRBJ2-2; 7 bases line up with TRBD2. The CDR3 totals 15 residues. Germline loops: CDR1 SGDLS, CDR2 YYNGEE. The J segment lost 6 bases and the V segment lost 0 bases, leaving 5 bases of the junction unmatched. CDR3 loop: CASSVGDLAAGELFF. For the CDR3, the DNA is TGTGCCAGCAGCGTAGGAGATCTAGCGGCCGGGGAGCTGTTTTTT.

This clone was observed once. The genes are TRBV6-1 and TRBJ2-7; 9 nucleotides agree with TRBD1. After removal of 4 bases from V and 3 bases from J, the junction contained 10 bases not matched to a gene. This CDR3 is built from 16 residues. Germline V gives CDR1 MNHNS, CDR2 SASEGT. As DNA, the CDR3 is TGTGCCAGCAGTGGAGGGACAGGGATAAGGGTCTACGAGCAGTACTTC. Translated: CASSGGTGIRVYEQYF.

In this sample, this clone turned up a few times. This sequence joins TRBV11-1 and TRBJ2-5; 8 nucleotides agree with TRBD1. The ends lost 2 bases at V and 4 bases at J; junction bases unmatched: 6. This CDR3 contains 15 residues. The germline V gene has CDR1 SGHAT and CDR2 FQDESV (reference sequence). In DNA, the CDR3 is TGTGCCAGCAGCTTATCGGGCAGGGGGCGAGAGACCCAGTACTTC. Translated: CASSLSGRGRETQYF.

The chain combines TRBV6-6 with TRBJ2-1; weak D call: TRBD2 (6 bases). Per germline, CDR1 MNHNY and CDR2 SVGAGI (reference sequence). V lost 2 bases and J lost 8, with 13 bases in between. This CDR3 contains 14 residues. The CDR3: CASSYLRRGDEQFF. In DNA, the CDR3 is TGTGCCAGCAGTTACCTGAGGAGGGGCGATGAGCAGTTCTTC.

The chain combines TRBV4-3 with TRBJ2-7, with 11 bases fitting TRBD2. V lost 1 base to trimming and J lost 3 bases; unmatched junction nucleotides: 14. Germline V gives CDR1 LGHNA, CDR2 YSLEER. The CDR3 length is 19 residues. In DNA form, the CDR3 reads TGCGCCAGCAGCCAAGGCGTAATAGCGGGAGGGCGGTCCCGCTACGAGCAGTACTTC. This translates into CASSQGVIAGGRSRYEQYF.

This chain links TRBV10-3 with TRBJ2-3, with TRBD2 matching over 7 bases. The J segment lost 5 bases and the V segment lost 8 bases, leaving 10 bases of the junction unmatched. CDR1 is ENHRY and CDR2 is SYGVKD in the germline V gene. The CDR3 runs 14 residues. The DNA of the CDR3 is TGTGCCATCGCTGTTGGGCGGGAGTTAGATACGCAGTATTTT. It yields the protein CAIAVGRELDTQYF.

This clone has just one count. The chain has TRBV28 and TRBJ1-2; 9 bases fit TRBD1. The germline CDR1 and CDR2 sequences are MDHEN and SYDVKM. The J segment lost 3 bases and the V segment lost 5 bases, leaving 7 bases of the junction unmatched. The CDR3 consists of 15 residues. This chain's CDR3 is CASSPSGTGYYGYTF. CDR3 DNA sequence: TGTGCCAGCAGTCCCTCCGGGACAGGGTACTATGGCTACACCTTC.

The chain couples TRBV27 to TRBJ2-7, with D uncertain. This CDR3 contains 12 residues. The germline CDR1 and CDR2 sequences are MNHEY and SMNVEV (reference sequence). The chain's CDR3 is CANSPGHYEQYF. The CDR3 DNA reads as TGTGCTAACAGCCCCGGCCACTACGAGCAGTACTTC.

The chain couples TRBV6-6 to TRBJ2-3, with 12 bases aligning to TRBD2. Germline V lookup: CDR1 MNHNY, CDR2 SVGAGI (reference sequence). J gave up 4 bases and V 5 bases, and 7 bases lay outside the gene matches. This CDR3 region has 16 residues. The CDR3 sequence is CASSPLAGGPSDTQYF. For the CDR3, the DNA is TGTGCCAGCAGTCCCCTAGCGGGAGGGCCCTCAGATACGCAGTATTTT.

The V call is TRBV11-3, the J call TRBJ2-5; 8 nucleotides match TRBD1. Germline V gene data show CDR1 as SGHNT and CDR2 as YENEEA. The V gene end was trimmed by 2 bases and the J gene end by 5 bases; junction bases not matched to a gene: 1. This CDR3 has 13 residues. DNA of the CDR3: TGTGCCAGCAGCTTAAACAGGGGGGAGACCCAGTACTTC. Translating gives CASSLNRGETQYF.

The chain carries TRBV30 and TRBJ2-7; TRBD1 matches 7 bases. The V gene's germline CDR1 is GTSNPN and CDR2 SVGIG (reference sequence). J was trimmed by 2 bases and V by 5 bases; bases with no gene match: 12. The CDR3 runs to 15 residues. The CDR3 DNA reads TGTGCCTGGGGGCTTGGGACAGATGGAACCTACGAGCAGTACTTC. It yields the protein CAWGLGTDGTYEQYF.

The CDR3 region has the DNA TGTGCCAGCAGTTCGACCCGGGACAGGACTTTATACTTC. This codes for CASSSTRDRTLYF. This sequence joins TRBV6-5 and TRBJ2-7, with 8 bases fitting TRBD1. The CDR3 runs 13 residues. CDR1 is MNHEY and CDR2 is SVGAGI in the germline V gene. Losses at the gene ends were 4 bases for V and 13 bases for J; bases not matched to a gene: 12.